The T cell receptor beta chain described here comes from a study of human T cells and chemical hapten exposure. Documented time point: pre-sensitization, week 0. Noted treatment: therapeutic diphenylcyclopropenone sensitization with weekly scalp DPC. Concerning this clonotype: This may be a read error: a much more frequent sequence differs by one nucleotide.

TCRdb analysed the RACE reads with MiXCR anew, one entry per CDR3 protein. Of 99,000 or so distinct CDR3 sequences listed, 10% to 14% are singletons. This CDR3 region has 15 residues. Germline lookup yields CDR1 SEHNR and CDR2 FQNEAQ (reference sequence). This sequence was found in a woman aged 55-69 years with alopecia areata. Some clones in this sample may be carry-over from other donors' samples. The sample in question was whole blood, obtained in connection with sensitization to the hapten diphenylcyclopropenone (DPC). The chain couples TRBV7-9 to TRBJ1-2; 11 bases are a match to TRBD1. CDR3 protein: CSSSSRTGGNYGYTF. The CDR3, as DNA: TGTTCCAGCAGCTCTCGGACAGGGGGCAACTATGGCTACACCTTC.